These 29 T cell receptor beta chains were all obtained from the same sample, sequenced in a study of T cell repertoires in cytomegalovirus infection (dated by TCRdb to between 2018 and 2020). The sample's treatment or condition label, in plain terms: in vitro stimulation with specific CMV peptide epitopes to enrich CMV-specific T cells. Sequencing used an Illumina HiSeq 1500. TCRdb reworked the public reads: Q25 trimming with fastp, MiXCR clone assembly, productive beta chains retained. Under each unique CDR3 protein, matching rows form one entry showing the most common genes and DNA. This sample comprises fewer than 900,000 distinct CDR3 sequences, 25% to 35% of them detected only once. Of the sample, about an eighth falls within the top ten clones. The antigens for these receptors are not known. The sequenced sample was cultured CD8+ T cells from PBMCs, obtained from culture after CMV antigen stimulation. The receptor source for this set is a human donor in good health (CMV status not recorded). Some clones in this sample may be carry-over from other donors' samples.

The chain is built from TRBV29-1 and TRBJ1-4; D gene unclear. The CDR3 is 11 residues long. V was shortened by 5 bases and J by 8 bases, with 9 bases between the two germline ends. From germline, CDR1 is SQVTM and CDR2 ANQGSEA. The CDR3 coding sequence is TGCAGCGTTAGAGGTAGAGAAAAACTGTTTTTT. It yields the protein CSVRGREKLFF.

The V and J genes are TRBV6-6 and TRBJ2-7, with TRBD2 matching 8 bases. The germline CDR1 and CDR2 sequences are MNHNY and SVGAGI (reference sequence). The CDR3 contains 11 residues. The junction had 3 bases not matched to a gene; V was cut back by 8 bases and J by 6 bases. CDR3 loop: CASVAGSEQYF. CDR3 nucleotides: TGTGCCAGCGTAGCGGGGAGCGAGCAGTACTTC.

This clonotype was recorded at least ten times. The chain links TRBV6-5 to TRBJ1-4; the match to TRBD1 covers 10 bases. Germline loops: CDR1 MNHEY, CDR2 SVGAGI. This CDR3 contains 15 residues. V shed 6 bases and J 5 bases; nucleotides not matched to a gene: 6. The CDR3 DNA reads as TGTGCCAGCAGCCGAGACAGGGGGCGCAATGAAAAACTGTTTTTT. As protein: CASSRDRGRNEKLFF.

The rearrangement joins TRBV7-9 to TRBJ1-2, with 7 bases lining up with TRBD1. The CDR3 is 16 residues long. J gave up 4 bases and V 4 bases, and 12 bases lay outside the gene matches. Germline CDR1 SEHNR, CDR2 FQNEAQ (reference sequence). In DNA, the CDR3 is TGTGCCAGCAGCTCTATACAGGGGAGTGCCCTCTATGGCTACACCTTC. It specifies CASSSIQGSALYGYTF.

V usage is TRBV12-3 or TRBV12-4 and J usage is TRBJ2-5; possibly TRBD2 for D (7 bases). The V end lost 3 bases, the J end lost 1 base, and 12 bases lay between the germline ends. The CDR3 sequence is 15 residues long. The CDR3 region has the DNA TGTGCCAGCAGTTTGGGAGGGGGATTCCAAGAGACCCAGTACTTC. Protein sequence: CASSLGGGFQETQYF.

V is TRBV6-5 and J is TRBJ1-1; D not certain. CDR3 length equals 14 residues. Between the trimmed V and J ends, which lost 8 bases and 0 bases, there was a span of 13 bases. Germline V gives CDR1 MNHEY, CDR2 SVGAGI. CDR3 in DNA: TGTGCCAGCCACAGAGGTAGGGTGAACACTGAAGCTTTCTTT. Protein: CASHRGRVNTEAFF.

The chain carries TRBV19 and TRBJ1-2; 9 bases line up with TRBD1. Looked up from germline, CDR1 is LNHDA and CDR2 is SQIVND (reference sequence). The ends lost 4 bases at V and 1 base at J; junction bases unmatched: 1. This CDR3 contains 14 residues. CDR3 amino acids: CASSTTGGNYGYTF. DNA for the CDR3: TGTGCCAGTAGTACGACAGGGGGTAACTATGGCTACACCTTC.

The V and J genes are TRBV12-3 or TRBV12-4 and TRBJ2-2; D is possibly TRBD1 or TRBD2 (5 bases each). This CDR3 contains 14 residues. Trimming left V 8 bases short and J 4 bases short, with 14 bases between. The DNA of the CDR3 is TGTGCCAGCCTGCGCCCCGGGACCACCGGGGAGCTGTTTTTT. This gives the protein CASLRPGTTGELFF.

This clonotype was seen only a few times. V is TRBV18 and J is TRBJ1-2, with D tentatively TRBD1 (5 bases). CDR1 KGHSH and CDR2 LQKENI come from the germline V gene. Trimming pared 0 bases from V and 14 bases from J, leaving 22 bases between. This CDR3 spans 15 amino acids. The chain's CDR3 is CASSPPTANRPAQTF. In nucleotides, the CDR3 is TGTGCCAGCTCACCACCGACAGCAAATCGGCCCGCTCAGACCTTC.

This clonotype was detected only a few times. This sequence joins TRBV27 and TRBJ2-4; 9 nucleotides agree with TRBD1. This CDR3 has 14 residues. CDR1 is MNHEY, CDR2 SMNVEV, per germline (reference sequence). V dropped 0 bases and J dropped 9; count of bases not matched to a gene: 3. CDR3 protein: CASSLSDRGGIQYF. The CDR3, as DNA: TGTGCCAGCAGTTTATCGGACAGGGGAGGCATTCAGTACTTC.

The chain couples TRBV24-1 to TRBJ2-1, with D maybe TRBD2 (5 bases). The CDR3 is made up of 13 amino acids. Trimming took 3 bases from V and 12 from J, leaving 14 bases between them. In germline, CDR1 is KGHDR, CDR2 SFDVKD. Here the CDR3 reads CATSDDPGLGQFF. CDR3 sequence (DNA): TGTGCCACCAGTGATGATCCGGGATTAGGGCAGTTCTTC.

The rearrangement uses TRBV20-1 and TRBJ2-1; 8 bases fit TRBD2. The germline V gene has CDR1 DFQATT and CDR2 SNEGSKA (reference sequence). Unmatched junction bases numbered 6, after V lost 1 base and J lost 1 base. This CDR3 region has 16 residues. CDR3 protein: CSARAQRGPSYNEQFF. The CDR3 DNA reads TGCAGTGCTAGAGCCCAGCGGGGGCCTTCCTACAATGAGCAGTTCTTC.

This clonotype was detected only a few times. The chain combines TRBV7-8 with TRBJ2-7; D is unclear. Germline V gene lookup returns CDR1 SGHVS and CDR2 FQNEAQ. The CDR3 consists of 12 residues. The CDR3 region is CASSLDSFLLSV. CDR3 nucleotides: TGTGCCAGCAGCTTAGACAGCTTCCTTTTATCCGTC.

This clonotype was counted only a few times. CDR3 DNA: TGCAGTGCTAGACCCACCCTGGGGCATTTGAACACTGAAGCTTTCTTT. This sequence encodes CSARPTLGHLNTEAFF. The rearrangement joins TRBV20-1 to TRBJ1-1, with D perhaps TRBD1 (5 bases). The germline V gene has CDR1 DFQATT and CDR2 SNEGSKA (reference sequence). This CDR3 region has 16 residues. V lost 2 bases and J lost 0, with 16 bases in between.

The V and J genes are TRBV7-3 and TRBJ2-1, with TRBD2 matching 9 bases. Germline lookup yields CDR1 SGHTA and CDR2 FQGTGA. Trimming removed 2 bases from V and 2 bases from J; junction bases left unmatched: 4. This CDR3 is 16 amino acids long. The CDR3 reads CASSLQGGGAYNEQFF. CDR3 sequence (DNA): TGTGCCAGCAGCTTACAGGGCGGGGGGGCCTACAATGAGCAGTTCTTC.

The CDR3 DNA reads TGTGCCAGCAGCTCCCATAGAACTAATGAAAAACTGTTTTTT. Translating gives CASSSHRTNEKLFF. J is TRBJ1-4 and V is TRBV13; no definite D call. Germline V CDR1 and CDR2: PRHDT, FYEKMQ (reference sequence). This CDR3 is 14 amino acids long. Trimming pared 4 bases from V and 1 base from J, leaving 7 bases between.

This clonotype was found a few times. This sequence joins TRBV19 and TRBJ2-4; TRBD2 matches 13 bases. This CDR3 region has 22 residues. Germline V CDR1 and CDR2: LNHDA, SQIVND (reference sequence). V was pared by 3 bases and J by 2 bases, with 19 bases of the junction left unmatched. The chain's CDR3 is CASSIGPGLAGISALSKNIQYF. The CDR3 DNA reads as TGTGCCAGTAGTATCGGCCCGGGACTAGCGGGGATCTCGGCCCTGTCCAAAAACATTCAGTACTTC.

This clonotype appeared many times. This chain links TRBV12-3 or TRBV12-4 with TRBJ1-1, with D possibly TRBD1 on 5 matching bases. With 5 bases removed from V and 6 bases from J, the gap between germline ends came to 13 bases. The CDR3 is 13 amino acids. CDR3 region: CASSHGPGAEAFF. The CDR3 DNA follows: TGTGCCAGCAGTCATGGGCCGGGGGCTGAAGCTTTCTTT.

This chain joins TRBV12-3 or TRBV12-4 and TRBJ1-1; D is possibly TRBD1 (6 bases). V dropped 2 bases and J dropped 3 bases, with 10 bases sitting between them. The CDR3 is made up of 14 amino acids. The CDR3 region has the DNA TGTGCCAGCAGTTTACCGGGGGCGGACACTGAAGCTTTCTTT. It is translated as CASSLPGADTEAFF.

This rearrangement joins TRBV2 to TRBJ2-7; D possibly corresponds to TRBD1 (6 bases). The CDR3 length is 14 residues. V was clipped by 7 bases and J by 0 bases, with 13 bases between them. Germline-derived CDR1 and CDR2 are SNHLY and FYNNEI. The CDR3 reads CASTGTPFSYEQYF. The CDR3 nucleotides read TGTGCCAGCACAGGGACACCTTTCTCCTACGAGCAGTACTTC.

This clonotype was recorded a few times. DNA of the CDR3: TGCAGCGTCCCCGGGGGCTGGACTGAAGCTTTCTTT. Residues: CSVPGGWTEAFF. The chain links TRBV29-1 to TRBJ1-1; TRBD1 might be the D (6 bases). The CDR3 is 12 residues long. Germline CDR1 is SQVTM and CDR2 is ANQGSEA. The V gene lost 6 bases and the J gene lost 5 bases, with 13 bases spanning the gap.

The sample holds a few counts of this clonotype. V gene TRBV12-3 or TRBV12-4 combines with J gene TRBJ1-2, with no clear D. There are 14 residues in the CDR3. V shed 5 bases and J shed 3 bases, with 13 bases lying between them. CDR3 sequence: CASSPPGDYYGYTF. The CDR3 DNA sequence: TGTGCCAGCAGTCCGCCGGGCGATTACTATGGCTACACCTTC.

This clonotype occurred many times. V is TRBV13 and J is TRBJ1-4, with D possibly being TRBD1 (5 bases). From germline, CDR1 is PRHDT and CDR2 FYEKMQ (reference sequence). This CDR3 region has 14 residues. V was pared by 4 bases and J by 3 bases, with 9 bases between. The CDR3 spells CASSSGRPNEKLFF. The CDR3 DNA sequence: TGTGCCAGCAGCTCGGGACGGCCTAATGAAAAACTGTTTTTT.

The chain links TRBV12-3 or TRBV12-4 to TRBJ2-2; D call uncertain. The length of the CDR3 is 16 residues. V was clipped by 3 bases and J by 1 base, with 12 bases between them. DNA of the CDR3: TGTGCCAGCAGTTTCATTCCACCTCAGAACACCGGGGAGCTGTTTTTT. This encodes CASSFIPPQNTGELFF.

The rearrangement joins TRBV4-3 to TRBJ2-1; TRBD1 might be the D (6 bases). Trimming pared 0 bases from V and 4 bases from J, leaving 13 bases between. The CDR3 is 16 amino acids. CDR1 LGHNA and CDR2 YSLEER come from the germline V gene. As DNA, the CDR3 is TGCGCCAGCAGCCAAGAGGGGACACTTCTTTACAATGAGCAGTTCTTC. It specifies CASSQEGTLLYNEQFF.

This clonotype was seen many times. The CDR3 DNA reads as TGTGCCAGCAACCTGTGGGGAGTAAGCACTGAAGCTTTCTTT. Its translation: CASNLWGVSTEAFF. V gene TRBV12-3 or TRBV12-4 combines with J gene TRBJ1-1, with D hard to call. CDR3 length: 14 residues. Trimming pared 7 bases from V and 4 bases from J, leaving 16 bases between.

This clonotype was seen more than once but under ten times. This chain links TRBV2 with TRBJ2-2; the D is unclear. The CDR3 consists of 17 residues. V was trimmed by 3 bases and J by 4 bases, leaving 18 bases between them. The germline CDR1 and CDR2 sequences are SNHLY and FYNNEI. CDR3 in DNA: TGTGCCAGCAGTGATCGGGTTGCGGTCTCGGGCACCGGGGAGCTGTTTTTT. The encoded protein is CASSDRVAVSGTGELFF.

This clonotype came up a few times. The chain employs TRBV2 and TRBJ2-7, with D unclear. Looked up from germline, CDR1 is SNHLY and CDR2 is FYNNEI. V lost 10 bases and J lost 4, with 17 bases in between. This CDR3 is built from 13 residues. The CDR3: CAILTKKGYEQYV. In DNA, the CDR3 is TGTGCCATCCTAACAAAAAAGGGATACGAGCAGTACGTC.

The genes are TRBV5-1 and TRBJ2-5; 10 nucleotides align to TRBD1. The CDR3 has 17 residues. Germline loops: CDR1 SGHRS, CDR2 YFSETQ. The trim removed 6 bases at V and 3 bases at J, leaving 14 bases unmatched. The CDR3 is CASKDDLTGGAEETQYF. CDR3 DNA sequence: TGCGCCAGCAAAGACGACCTGACAGGGGGCGCGGAAGAGACCCAGTACTTC.